The text below deals with one T cell receptor (beta chain). Its antigen is undetermined. This CDR3 spans 18 amino acids. CDR1 and CDR2 from the germline V gene are ENHRY and SYGVKD. These data belong to a study of monozygotic twins with inflammatory bowel disease. Study-level points and caveats: IBD patients share fewer clonotypes with other people than healthy twins do, especially with disease activity.

Making each TCR library took 3,000 to 4,000 ng of total RNA. The template-switching step introduced UMIs that carried a 6-nucleotide sample barcode. TCRdb re-analyzed the 5' RACE reads; it lists each CDR3 protein once, without DNA. This sample's table has roughly 90,000 distinct CDR3 sequences. The sequence was obtained from a human donor with ulcerative colitis or Crohn's disease, or a healthy co-twin of an affected twin (not recorded which). The sequenced material came from blood. The chain links TRBV10-3 to TRBJ2-6. CDR3 sequence: CAISEYTKLGSGANVLIF.